This T cell receptor beta chain was found in a study of cytomegalovirus exposure and HLA in healthy donors. Germline lookup yields CDR1 SEHNR and CDR2 FQNEAQ (reference sequence). V was cut by 3 bases and J by 4 bases, with 9 bases left in between. The CDR3 is made up of 13 amino acids. PCR involved 60 Vbeta and 13 Jbeta primers. Assay used: immunoSEQ multiplex PCR; TCRdb lists only in-frame clones, some missing. This repertoire shows under 250,000 clones, almost 80% found once; its top ten account for about 3.8%. Points from the study as a whole: As a later analysis showed, a missense DCLRE1C variant was linked to trimming of TCR beta V- and J-genes.

A remark on this clone: No antigen is known for it.

This sequence joins TRBV7-9 and TRBJ2-5; perhaps TRBD1 as D (5 bases). Sequences were obtained from PBMCs. This TCR was sampled from a male donor in good health and CMV-seronegative. CDR3 loop: CASSLAGPETQYF. The CDR3 DNA reads TGTGCCAGCAGCTTGGCAGGGCCAGAGACCCAGTACTTC.